This entry features one T cell receptor beta chain sequence. This specimen includes other DNA sequences encoding the same CDR3. The germline V gene encodes CDR1 SGHTA and CDR2 FQGNSA. This CDR3 has 14 amino acids. The V gene lost 3 bases and the J gene lost 1 base, with 9 bases spanning the gap. Produced via immunoSEQ multiplex PCR; TCRdb's table is partial and in-frame only. The top ten clones hold under 4.5% of a sample with 40,000 or so clones, about 88% of them seen once. The source of the sample is a study of T cell changes during pregnancy in multiple sclerosis. This sequence joins TRBV7-2 and TRBJ2-5, with D possibly matching TRBD2 (7 bases). This clonotype originated in a female donor with multiple sclerosis, enrolled in a pregnancy study. Sequencing used CD8+ T cells from peripheral blood mononuclear cells, obtained in the first trimester of pregnancy. The CDR3 spells CASSLAGAQETQYF. CDR3 DNA sequence: TGTGCCAGCAGCTTGGCGGGGGCCCAAGAGACCCAGTACTTC. The full variable domain, in which reference TRBV7-2 and TRBJ2-5 provide the parts outside the CDR3, is GAGVSQSPSNKVTEKGKDVELRCDPISGHTALYWYRQSLGQGLEFLIYFQGNSAPDKSGLPSDRFSAERTGGSVSTLTIQRTQQEDSAVYLCASSLAGAQETQYFGPGTRLLVL.